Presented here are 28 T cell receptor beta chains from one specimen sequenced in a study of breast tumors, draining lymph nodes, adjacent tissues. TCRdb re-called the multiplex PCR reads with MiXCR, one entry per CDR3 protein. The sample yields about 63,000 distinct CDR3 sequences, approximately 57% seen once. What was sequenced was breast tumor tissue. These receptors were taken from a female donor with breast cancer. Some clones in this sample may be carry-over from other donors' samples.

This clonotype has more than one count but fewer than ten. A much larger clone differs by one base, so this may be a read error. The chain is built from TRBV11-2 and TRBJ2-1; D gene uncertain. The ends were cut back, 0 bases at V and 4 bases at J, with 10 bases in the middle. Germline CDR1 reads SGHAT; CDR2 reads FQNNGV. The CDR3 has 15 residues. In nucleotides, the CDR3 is TGTGCCAGCAGCTTAGATTGGGCAGCGTACAATGAGCAGTTCTTC. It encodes CASSLDWAAYNEQFF. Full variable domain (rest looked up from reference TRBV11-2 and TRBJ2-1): EAGVAQSPRYKIIEKRQSVAFWCNPISGHATLYWYQQILGQGPKLLIQFQNNGVVDDSQLPKDRFSAERLKGVDSTLKIQPAKLEDSAVYLCASSLDWAAYNEQFFGPGTRLTVL.

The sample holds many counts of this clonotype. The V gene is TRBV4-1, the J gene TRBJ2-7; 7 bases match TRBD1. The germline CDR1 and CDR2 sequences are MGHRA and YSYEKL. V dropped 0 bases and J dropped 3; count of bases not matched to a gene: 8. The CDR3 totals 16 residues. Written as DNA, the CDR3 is TGCGCCAGCAGCCAAGAAAGGGGCAGGGGGATCTACGAGCAGTACTTC. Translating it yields CASSQERGRGIYEQYF.

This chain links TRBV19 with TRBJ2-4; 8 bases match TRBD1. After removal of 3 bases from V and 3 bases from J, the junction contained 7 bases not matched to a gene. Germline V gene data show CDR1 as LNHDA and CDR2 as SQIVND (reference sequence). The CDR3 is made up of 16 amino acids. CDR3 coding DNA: TGTGCCAGTAGTATTTGGGCAGGGGGCAACAAAAACATTCAGTACTTC. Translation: CASSIWAGGNKNIQYF. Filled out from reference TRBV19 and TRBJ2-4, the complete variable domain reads DGGITQSPKYLFRKEGQNVTLSCEQNLNHDAMYWYRQDPGQGLRLIYYSQIVNDFQKGDIAEGYSVSREKKESFPLTVTSAQKNPTAFYLCASSIWAGGNKNIQYFGAGTRLSVL.

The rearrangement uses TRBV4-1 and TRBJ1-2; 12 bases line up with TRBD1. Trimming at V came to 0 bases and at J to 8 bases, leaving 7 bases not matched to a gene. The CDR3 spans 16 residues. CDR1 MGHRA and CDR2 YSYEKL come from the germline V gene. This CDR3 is CASSQDPPGQGAGYTF. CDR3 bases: TGCGCCAGCAGCCAAGATCCACCGGGACAGGGGGCAGGCTACACCTTC.

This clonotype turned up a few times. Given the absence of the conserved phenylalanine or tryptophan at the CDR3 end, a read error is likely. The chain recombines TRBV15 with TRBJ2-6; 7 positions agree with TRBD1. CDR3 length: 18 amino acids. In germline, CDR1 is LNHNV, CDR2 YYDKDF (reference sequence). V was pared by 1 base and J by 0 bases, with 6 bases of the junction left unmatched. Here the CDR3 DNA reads TGTGCCACCAGCAGAGGGACAGGCCTAGCCTCTGGGGCCAACGTCCTGACTCTC. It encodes CATSRGTGLASGANVLTL.

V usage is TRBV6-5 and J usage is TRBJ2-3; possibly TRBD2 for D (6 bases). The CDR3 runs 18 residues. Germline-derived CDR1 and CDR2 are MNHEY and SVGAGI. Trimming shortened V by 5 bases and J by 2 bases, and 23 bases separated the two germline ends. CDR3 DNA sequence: TGTGCCAGCAGTAGGGATGTTCTATGGGGGGTATTCACAGATACGCAGTATTTT. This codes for CASSRDVLWGVFTDTQYF.

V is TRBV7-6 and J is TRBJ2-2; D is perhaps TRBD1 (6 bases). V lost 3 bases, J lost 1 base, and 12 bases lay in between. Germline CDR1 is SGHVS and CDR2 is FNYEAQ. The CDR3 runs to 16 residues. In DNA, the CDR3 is TGTGCCAGCAGCTTTGTTGGGACATTGAACACCGGGGAGCTGTTTTTT. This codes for CASSFVGTLNTGELFF.

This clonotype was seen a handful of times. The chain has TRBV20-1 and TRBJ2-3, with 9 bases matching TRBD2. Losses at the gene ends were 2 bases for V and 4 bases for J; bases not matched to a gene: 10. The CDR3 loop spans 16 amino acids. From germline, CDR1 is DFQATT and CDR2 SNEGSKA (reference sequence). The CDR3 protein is CSARLAGWGPPDTQYF. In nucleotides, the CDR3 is TGCAGTGCTAGACTAGCGGGATGGGGGCCCCCAGATACGCAGTATTTT.

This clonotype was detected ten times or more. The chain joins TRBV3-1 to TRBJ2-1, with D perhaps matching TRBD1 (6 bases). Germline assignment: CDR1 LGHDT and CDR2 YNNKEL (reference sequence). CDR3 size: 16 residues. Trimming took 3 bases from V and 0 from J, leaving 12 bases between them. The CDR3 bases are TGTGCCAGCAGCCATAGGACAGCCAGCTCCTACAATGAGCAGTTCTTC. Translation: CASSHRTASSYNEQFF.

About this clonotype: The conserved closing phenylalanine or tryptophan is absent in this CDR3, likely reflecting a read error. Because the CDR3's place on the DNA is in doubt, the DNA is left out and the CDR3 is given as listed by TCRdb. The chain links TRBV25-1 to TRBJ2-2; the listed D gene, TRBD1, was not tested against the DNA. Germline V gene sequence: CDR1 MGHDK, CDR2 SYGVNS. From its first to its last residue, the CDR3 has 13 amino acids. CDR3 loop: CAAGQQNTGERMS.

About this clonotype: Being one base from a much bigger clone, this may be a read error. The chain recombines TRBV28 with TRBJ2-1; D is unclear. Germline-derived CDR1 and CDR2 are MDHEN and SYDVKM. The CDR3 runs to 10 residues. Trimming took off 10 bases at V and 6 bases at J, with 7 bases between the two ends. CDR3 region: CATSCNEQFF. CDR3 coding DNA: TGTGCCACCTCATGCAATGAGCAGTTCTTC.

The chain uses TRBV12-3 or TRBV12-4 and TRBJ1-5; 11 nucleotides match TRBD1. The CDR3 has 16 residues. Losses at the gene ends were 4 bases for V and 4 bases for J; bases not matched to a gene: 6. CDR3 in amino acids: CASSSGQGGVNQPQHF. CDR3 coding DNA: TGTGCCAGCAGTTCGGGACAGGGGGGAGTTAATCAGCCCCAGCATTTT.

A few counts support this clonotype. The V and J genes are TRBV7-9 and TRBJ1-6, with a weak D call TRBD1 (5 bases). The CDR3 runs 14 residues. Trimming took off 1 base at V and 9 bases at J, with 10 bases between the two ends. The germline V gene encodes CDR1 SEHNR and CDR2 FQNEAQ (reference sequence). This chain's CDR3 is CASSLEERGSPLHF. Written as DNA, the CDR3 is TGTGCCAGCAGCTTAGAGGAAAGGGGTTCACCCCTCCACTTT.

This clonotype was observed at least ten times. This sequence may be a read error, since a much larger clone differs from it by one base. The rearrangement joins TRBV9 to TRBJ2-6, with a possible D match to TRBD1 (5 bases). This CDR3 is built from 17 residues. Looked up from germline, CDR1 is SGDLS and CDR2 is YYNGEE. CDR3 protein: CASSVAGRSSGATVLTF. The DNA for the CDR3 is TGTGCCAGCAGCGTTGCCGGACGGAGCTCTGGGGCCACCGTCCTGACTTTC.

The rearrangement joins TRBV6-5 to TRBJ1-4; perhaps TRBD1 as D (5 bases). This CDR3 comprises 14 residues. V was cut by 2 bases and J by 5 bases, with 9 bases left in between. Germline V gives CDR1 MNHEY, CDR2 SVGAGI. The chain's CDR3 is CASSYGGRNEKLFF. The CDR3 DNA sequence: TGTGCCAGCAGTTACGGGGGTCGAAATGAAAAACTGTTTTTT.

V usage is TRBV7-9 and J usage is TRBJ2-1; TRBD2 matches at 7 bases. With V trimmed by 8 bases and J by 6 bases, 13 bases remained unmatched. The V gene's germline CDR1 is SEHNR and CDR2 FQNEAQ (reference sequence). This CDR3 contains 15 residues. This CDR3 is CASFGSGISPNEQFF. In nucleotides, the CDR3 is TGTGCCAGCTTCGGAAGCGGGATATCCCCCAATGAGCAGTTCTTC.

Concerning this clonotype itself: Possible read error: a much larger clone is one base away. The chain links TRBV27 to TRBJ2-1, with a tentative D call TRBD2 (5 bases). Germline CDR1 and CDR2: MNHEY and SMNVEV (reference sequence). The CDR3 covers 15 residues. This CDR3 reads CASGLERRPYNEQFF. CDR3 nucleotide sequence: TGTGCCAGCGGTTTAGAGCGGAGACCTTACAATGAGCAGTTCTTC.

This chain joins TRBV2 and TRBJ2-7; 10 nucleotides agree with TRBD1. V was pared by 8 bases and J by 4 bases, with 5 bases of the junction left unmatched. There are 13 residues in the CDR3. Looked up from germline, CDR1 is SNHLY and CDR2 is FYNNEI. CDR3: CASWPGQGYEQYF. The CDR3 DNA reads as TGTGCCAGCTGGCCGGGACAGGGGTACGAGCAGTACTTC.

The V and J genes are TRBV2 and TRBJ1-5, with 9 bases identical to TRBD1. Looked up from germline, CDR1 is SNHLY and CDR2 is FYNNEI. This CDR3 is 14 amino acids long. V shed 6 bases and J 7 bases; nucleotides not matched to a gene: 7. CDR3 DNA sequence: TGTGCCAGCAGCAAAACAGGGGGCGGGCAGCCCCAGCATTTT. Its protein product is CASSKTGGGQPQHF.

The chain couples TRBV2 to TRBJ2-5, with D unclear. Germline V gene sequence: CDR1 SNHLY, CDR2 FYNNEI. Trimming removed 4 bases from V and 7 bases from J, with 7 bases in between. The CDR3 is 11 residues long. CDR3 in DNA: TGTGCCAGCAGTGCCACCGGGACCCAGTACTTC. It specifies CASSATGTQYF.

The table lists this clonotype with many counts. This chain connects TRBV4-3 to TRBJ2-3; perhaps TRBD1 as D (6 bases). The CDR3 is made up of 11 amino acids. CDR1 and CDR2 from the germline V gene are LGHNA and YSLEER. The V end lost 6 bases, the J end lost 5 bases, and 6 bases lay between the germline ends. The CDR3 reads CASRQGDTQYF. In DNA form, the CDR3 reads TGCGCCAGCAGACAGGGAGATACGCAGTATTTT.

As DNA, the CDR3 is TGTGCCAGCAATGCGGGACAGGGGGCGAGCGAGCAGTATTTT. Amino acid sequence: CASNAGQGASEQYF. The chain uses TRBV12-3 or TRBV12-4 and TRBJ2-3; TRBD1 agrees at 12 bases. V lost 7 bases to trimming and J lost 11 bases; unmatched junction nucleotides: 10. CDR3 size: 14 residues.

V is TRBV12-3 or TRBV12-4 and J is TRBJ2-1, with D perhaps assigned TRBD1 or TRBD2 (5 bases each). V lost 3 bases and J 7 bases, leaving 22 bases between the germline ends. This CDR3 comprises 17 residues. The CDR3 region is CASSFGTSGNSYNEQFF. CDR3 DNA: TGTGCCAGCAGTTTTGGGACCTCTGGAAACTCGTATAATGAGCAGTTCTTC.

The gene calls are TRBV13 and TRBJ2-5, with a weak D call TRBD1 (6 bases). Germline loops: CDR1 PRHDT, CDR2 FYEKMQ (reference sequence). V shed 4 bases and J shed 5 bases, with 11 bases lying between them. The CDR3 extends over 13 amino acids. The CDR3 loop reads CASSYPRGETQYF. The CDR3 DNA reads TGTGCCAGCAGCTATCCTAGGGGGGAGACCCAGTACTTC.

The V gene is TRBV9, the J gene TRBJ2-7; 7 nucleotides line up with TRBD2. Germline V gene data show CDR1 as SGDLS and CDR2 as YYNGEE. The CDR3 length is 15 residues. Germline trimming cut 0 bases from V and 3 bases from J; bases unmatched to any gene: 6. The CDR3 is CASSVGGSVGYEQYF. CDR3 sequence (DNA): TGTGCCAGCAGCGTAGGCGGGAGTGTCGGCTACGAGCAGTACTTC.

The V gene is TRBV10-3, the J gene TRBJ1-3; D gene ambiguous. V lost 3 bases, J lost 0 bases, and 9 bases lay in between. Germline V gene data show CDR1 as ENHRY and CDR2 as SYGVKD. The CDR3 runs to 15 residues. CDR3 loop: CAISDRLDSGNTIYF. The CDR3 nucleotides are TGTGCCATCAGTGACAGGCTTGACTCTGGAAACACCATATATTTT.

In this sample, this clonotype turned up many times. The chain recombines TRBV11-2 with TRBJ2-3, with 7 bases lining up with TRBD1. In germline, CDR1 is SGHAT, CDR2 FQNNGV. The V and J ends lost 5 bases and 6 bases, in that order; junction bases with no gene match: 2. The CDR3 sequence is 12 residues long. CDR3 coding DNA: TGTGCCAGCAGCATGACAGGGGATACGCAGTATTTT. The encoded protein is CASSMTGDTQYF.

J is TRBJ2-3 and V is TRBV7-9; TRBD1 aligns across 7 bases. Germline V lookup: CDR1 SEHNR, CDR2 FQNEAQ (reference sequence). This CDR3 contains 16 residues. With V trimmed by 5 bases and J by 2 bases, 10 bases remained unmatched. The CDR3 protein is CASSPGAGGDTDTQYF. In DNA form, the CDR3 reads TGTGCCAGCAGCCCCGGGGCAGGGGGTGACACAGATACGCAGTATTTT.